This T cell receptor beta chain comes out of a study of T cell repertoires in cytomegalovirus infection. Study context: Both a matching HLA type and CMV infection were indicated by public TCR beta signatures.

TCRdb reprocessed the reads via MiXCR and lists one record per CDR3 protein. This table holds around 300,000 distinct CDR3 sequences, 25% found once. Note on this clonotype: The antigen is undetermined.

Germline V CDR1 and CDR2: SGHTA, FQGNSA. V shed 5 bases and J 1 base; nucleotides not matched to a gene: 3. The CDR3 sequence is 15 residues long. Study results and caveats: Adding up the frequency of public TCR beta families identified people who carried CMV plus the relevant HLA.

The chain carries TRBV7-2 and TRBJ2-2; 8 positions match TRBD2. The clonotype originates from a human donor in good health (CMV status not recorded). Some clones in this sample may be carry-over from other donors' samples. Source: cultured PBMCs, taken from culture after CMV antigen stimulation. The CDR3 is CASSPLAGNTGELFF. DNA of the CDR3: TGTGCCAGCAGCCCGCTAGCGGGGAACACCGGGGAGCTGTTTTTT.